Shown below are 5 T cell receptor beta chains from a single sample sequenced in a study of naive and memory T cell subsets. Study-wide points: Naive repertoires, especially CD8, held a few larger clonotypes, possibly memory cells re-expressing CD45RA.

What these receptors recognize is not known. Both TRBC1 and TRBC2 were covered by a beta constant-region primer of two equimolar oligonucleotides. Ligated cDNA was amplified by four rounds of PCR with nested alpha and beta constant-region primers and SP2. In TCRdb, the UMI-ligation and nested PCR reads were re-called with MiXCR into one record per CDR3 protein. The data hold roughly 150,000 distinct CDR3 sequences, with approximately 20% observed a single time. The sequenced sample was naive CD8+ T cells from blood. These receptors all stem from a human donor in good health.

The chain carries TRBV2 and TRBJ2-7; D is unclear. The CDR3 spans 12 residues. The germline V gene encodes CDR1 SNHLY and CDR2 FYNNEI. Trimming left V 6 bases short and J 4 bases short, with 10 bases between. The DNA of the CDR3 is TGTGCCAGCAGGGGCACCCTATACGAGCAGTACTTC. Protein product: CASRGTLYEQYF.

In nucleotides, the CDR3 is TGTGCCAGCAGTGCCGGGACCGTCTACGAGCAGTACTTC. Protein sequence: CASSAGTVYEQYF. The chain employs TRBV12-3 or TRBV12-4 and TRBJ2-7; D may correspond to TRBD1 or TRBD2 (5 bases each). V was pared by 5 bases and J by 3 bases, with 11 bases between. The CDR3 is 13 amino acids.

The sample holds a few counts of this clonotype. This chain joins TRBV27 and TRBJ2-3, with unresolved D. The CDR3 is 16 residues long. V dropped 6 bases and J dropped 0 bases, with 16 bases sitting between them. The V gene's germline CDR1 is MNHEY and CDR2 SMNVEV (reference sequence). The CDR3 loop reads CASSPEGRSSTDTQYF. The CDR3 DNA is TGTGCCAGCAGCCCAGAAGGCAGGTCTAGCACAGATACGCAGTATTTT.

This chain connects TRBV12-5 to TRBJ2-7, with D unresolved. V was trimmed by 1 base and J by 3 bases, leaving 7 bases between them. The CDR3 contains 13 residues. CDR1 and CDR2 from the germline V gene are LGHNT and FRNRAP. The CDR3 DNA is TGTGCTAGTGGTTTGGGGCAGGACTACGAGCAGTACTTC. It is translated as CASGLGQDYEQYF.

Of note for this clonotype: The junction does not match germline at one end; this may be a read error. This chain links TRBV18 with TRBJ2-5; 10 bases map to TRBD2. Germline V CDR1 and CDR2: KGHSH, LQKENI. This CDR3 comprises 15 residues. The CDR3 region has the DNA TGTGCCAGCTCATCACCGACTAGCGGGCAAGAGACCCAGTACTTC. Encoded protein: CASSSPTSGQETQYF.